A single sample gave rise to the 7 T cell receptor beta chains below, sequenced in a study of brain metastases from non-small cell lung cancer. Sequenced by immunoSEQ multiplex PCR; TCRdb stores in-frame clones only, minus some. Of fewer than 15,000 clones in the sample, under 85% were seen once. The specimen was primary lung tumor tissue. These TCRs come from a donor at least 40 years old with non-small cell lung cancer.

The chain is built from TRBV3-1 (or the pseudogene TRBV3-2) and TRBJ2-7, with D perhaps matching TRBD2 (8 bases). CDR1 and CDR2 from the germline V gene are LGHDT and YNNKEL (reference sequence). The CDR3 is 20 residues long. V gave up 4 bases and J gave up 2 bases, with 30 bases separating them. Written as DNA, the CDR3 is TGTGCCAGCAGCCCACCGACGCACACAGGGGCGGGGGGAGAGCCCTACGAGCAGTACGTC. It yields the protein CASSPPTHTGAGGEPYEQYV.

This sequence joins TRBV5-1 and TRBJ2-5; D is perhaps TRBD2 (6 bases). CDR3 length: 16 residues. V gave up 3 bases and J gave up 4 bases, with 19 bases separating them. Germline lookup yields CDR1 SGHRS and CDR2 YFSETQ. CDR3 nucleotide sequence: TGCGCCAGCAGCTCCGGGCCGGCGGGGACGGGAGAGACCCAGTACTTC. As protein: CASSSGPAGTGETQYF.

This sequence joins TRBV5-5 and TRBJ2-7; no clear D. The V and J ends lost 4 bases and 7 bases respectively, with 18 bases between them. The CDR3 sequence is 14 residues long. The V gene's germline CDR1 is SGHKS and CDR2 YYEKEE (reference sequence). The CDR3 protein is CASSPSGLGVEQYV. DNA for the CDR3: TGTGCCAGCAGCCCGTCGGGTCTTGGAGTTGAGCAGTACGTC.

V usage is TRBV30 and J usage is TRBJ2-5; TRBD2 matches 10 bases. The CDR3 sequence is 14 residues long. CDR1 and CDR2 from the germline V gene are GTSNPN and SVGIG (reference sequence). V gave up 3 bases and J gave up 3 bases; unmatched junction bases: 4. CDR3 in DNA: TGTGCCTGGAGGATAGCGGGGGGAAAAGAGACCCAGTACTTC. Protein sequence: CAWRIAGGKETQYF.

On this clone: This same CDR3 is encoded by further DNA sequences in the sample. V and J are TRBV5-1 and TRBJ2-3; a weak D match, TRBD2 (5 bases). CDR1 and CDR2 from the germline V gene are SGHRS and YFSETQ. There are 16 residues in the CDR3. The germline V and J ends were trimmed by 4 bases and 7 bases, with 22 bases remaining between them. The CDR3 DNA sequence: TGCGCCAGCAGCATTTTTAGCGCGGATCTCTTACATACGCAGTATTTT. Amino acid sequence: CASSIFSADLLHTQYF.

The chain employs TRBV7-2 and TRBJ1-2; D unclear. CDR3 length equals 13 residues. Germline CDR1 reads SGHTA; CDR2 reads FQGNSA. Trimming removed 3 bases at V and 8 bases at J, with 13 bases between. The DNA of the CDR3 is TGTGCCAGCAGCTTGCTGTCCGGGAACGGCTACACCTTC. It encodes CASSLLSGNGYTF.

The chain uses TRBV12-3 or TRBV12-4 and TRBJ1-1; D is ambiguous. This CDR3 region has 12 residues. Between the trimmed V and J ends, which lost 9 bases and 1 base, there was a span of 9 bases. CDR3 loop: CASRWGNTEAFF. DNA of the CDR3: TGTGCCAGTAGATGGGGGAACACTGAAGCTTTCTTT.